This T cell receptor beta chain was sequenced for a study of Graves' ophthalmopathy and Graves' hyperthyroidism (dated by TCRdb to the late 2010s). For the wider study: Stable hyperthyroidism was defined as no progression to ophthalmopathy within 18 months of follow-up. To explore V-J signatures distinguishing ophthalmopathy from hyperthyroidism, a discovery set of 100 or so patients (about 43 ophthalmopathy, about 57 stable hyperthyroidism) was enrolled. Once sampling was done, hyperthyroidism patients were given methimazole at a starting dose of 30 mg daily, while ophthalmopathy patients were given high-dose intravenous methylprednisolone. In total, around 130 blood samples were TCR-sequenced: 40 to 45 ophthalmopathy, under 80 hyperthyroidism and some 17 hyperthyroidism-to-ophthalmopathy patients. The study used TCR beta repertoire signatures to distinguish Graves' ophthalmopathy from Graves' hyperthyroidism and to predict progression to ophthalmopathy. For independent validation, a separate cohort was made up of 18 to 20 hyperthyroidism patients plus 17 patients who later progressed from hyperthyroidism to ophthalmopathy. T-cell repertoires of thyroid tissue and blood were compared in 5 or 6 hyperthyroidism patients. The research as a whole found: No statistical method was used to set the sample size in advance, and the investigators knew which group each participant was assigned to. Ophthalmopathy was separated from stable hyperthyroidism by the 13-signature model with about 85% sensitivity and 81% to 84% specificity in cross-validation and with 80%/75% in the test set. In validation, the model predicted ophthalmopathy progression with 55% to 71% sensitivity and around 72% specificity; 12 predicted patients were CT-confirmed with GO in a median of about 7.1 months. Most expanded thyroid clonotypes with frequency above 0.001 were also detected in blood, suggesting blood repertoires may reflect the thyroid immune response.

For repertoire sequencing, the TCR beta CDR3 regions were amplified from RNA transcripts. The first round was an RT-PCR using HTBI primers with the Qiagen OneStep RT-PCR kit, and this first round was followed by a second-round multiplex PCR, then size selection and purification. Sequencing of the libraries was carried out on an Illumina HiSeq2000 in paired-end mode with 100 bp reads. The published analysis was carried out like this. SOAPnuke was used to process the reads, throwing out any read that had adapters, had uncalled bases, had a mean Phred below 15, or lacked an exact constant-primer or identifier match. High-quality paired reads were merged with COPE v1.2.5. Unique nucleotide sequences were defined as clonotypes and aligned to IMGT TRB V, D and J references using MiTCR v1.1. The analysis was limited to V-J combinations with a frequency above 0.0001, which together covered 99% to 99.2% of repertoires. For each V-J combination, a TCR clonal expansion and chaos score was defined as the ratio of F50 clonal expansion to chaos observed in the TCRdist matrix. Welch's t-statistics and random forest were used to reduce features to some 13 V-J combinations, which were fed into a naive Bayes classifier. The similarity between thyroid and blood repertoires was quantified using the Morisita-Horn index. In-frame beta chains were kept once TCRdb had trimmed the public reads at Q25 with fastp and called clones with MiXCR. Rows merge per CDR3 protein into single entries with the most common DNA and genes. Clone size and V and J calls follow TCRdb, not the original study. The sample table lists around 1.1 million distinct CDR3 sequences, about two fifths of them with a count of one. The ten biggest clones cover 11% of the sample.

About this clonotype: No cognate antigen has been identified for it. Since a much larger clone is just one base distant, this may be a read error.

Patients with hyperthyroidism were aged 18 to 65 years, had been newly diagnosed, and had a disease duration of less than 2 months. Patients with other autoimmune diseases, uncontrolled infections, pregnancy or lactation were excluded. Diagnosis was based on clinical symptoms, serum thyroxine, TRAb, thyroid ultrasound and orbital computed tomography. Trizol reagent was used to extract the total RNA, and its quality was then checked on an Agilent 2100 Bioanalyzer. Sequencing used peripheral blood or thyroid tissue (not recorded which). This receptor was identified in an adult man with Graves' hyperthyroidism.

The DNA sequence follows: TGTGCCAGTAGTATCTGGGTGAAGAGCAATCAGCCCCAGCATTTT. Its protein reads: CASSIWVKSNQPQHF. The chain was built from TRBV19 and TRBJ1-5, with the D gene not confidently named. The cysteine opens and the phenylalanine closes a CDR3 of 15 amino acids. Kept here is only the CDR3 DNA, which spans 45 bases and is read in frame from base 1. V is cut by 3 bases and J by 1 base, and the space between the germline ends is 10 bases. CDR1 and CDR2 are read off the germline V gene (reference sequence) as LNHDA and SQIVND.